The clone carrying this T cell receptor beta chain has a handful of counts. These data originate in a study of identical twins. Addition of a universal primer site occurred through template switching, and cDNA carried unique molecular identifiers. TCRdb itself ran the 5' RACE reads through MiXCR, one entry per CDR3 protein. This table holds 500,000 to 600,000 distinct CDR3 sequences, approximately 22% found once. The CDR3 runs 14 residues. Germline CDR1 reads MNHNS; CDR2 reads SASEGT. V lost 6 bases and J 6 bases, leaving 17 bases between the germline ends. These data also featured in a second study, about T cells expressing NK-cell markers.

Sequences were obtained from CD4+ T cells sorted from blood. The TCR was taken from a woman between 18 and 29 years old in good health. The chain uses TRBV6-1 and TRBJ2-5, with D possibly matching TRBD2 (7 bases). The chain's CDR3 is CASSHQGRGKTQYF. The CDR3 nucleotides read TGTGCCAGCAGCCACCAAGGGAGGGGGAAGACCCAGTACTTC.